The entry below gives a single T cell receptor (beta chain) sequence along with its context. Its antigen is still unknown. No base-level quality is on record; no much larger clone is a single base apart. Library preparation was by 5' RACE. For sequencing, a NextSeq 500 was employed. The TCR library protocol attached unique molecular identifiers to individual cDNA molecules to correct for sequencing error and PCR bias. Both TCR alpha and beta chains were sequenced, and tight co-correlation was observed between alpha and beta sequence abundances in each sample. On the authors' methods: V gene, J gene and CDR3 annotation of TCR sequences was performed with Decombinator V4. Expanded TCRs were defined as changing significantly between any two time points under a Poisson model with p below 0.0001. TCR abundances were normalised to the total number of TCRs sequenced per sample and were expressed as counts per million. MAIT TCRs were defined by TRAV1-2 paired with TRAJ12, TRAJ20 or TRAJ33, and iNKT TCRs by TRAV10 paired with TRAJ18. VDJdb, accessed 1 November 2021, was searched for CMV, EBV and SARS-CoV-2 annotated TCRs, excluding TCRs annotated for multiple antigens. TCRdb itself trimmed the public reads at Q25 with fastp, ran MiXCR and retained productive beta chains. CDR3 protein sequences are deduplicated, and each keeps its most common genes and DNA. The V and J calls follow TCRdb's processing rather than the paper's. The sample records tens of thousands of distinct CDR3 sequences, about 13% of which are singletons. In total, the top ten clones hold almost 8.5% of the sample.

A case-control design nested within a healthcare worker cohort in London, UK, was used, with weekly nasopharyngeal swab PCR tests and blood sampling performed. Healthcare workers were enrolled in the week of the UK lockdown, from 23 to 31 March 2020, and were followed every week for up to roughly 16 weeks. This record belongs to a study of early T cells in non-severe SARS-CoV-2 infection (dated by TCRdb to the early 2020s). Concerning the study at large: Because TCR sequencing was done on bulk RNA from unsorted whole blood, the alpha and beta chains could not be paired.

For this chain, trimming is 2 bases at the V end and 2 bases at the J end, and the number of junction bases without a gene match is 6. CDR1 and CDR2, looked up from the germline V gene (reference sequence), are WNHNN and SYGVQD. Including cysteine and phenylalanine, the CDR3 has 18 amino acids. Here the CDR3 DNA is all that survives: 54 bases in frame from base 1. Study-wide findings and limitations: VDJdb matching was skewed toward anti-spike CD8 responses and likely underestimated virus-specific expansions, missing private and CD4 specificities.

This TCR derives from an adult who was a healthcare worker with PCR-confirmed SARS-CoV-2 infection or an uninfected control (not recorded which). Sequenced material: whole blood. Recombination joined TRBV10-1 with TRBJ2-2, and TRBD2 aligns with 12 junction nucleotides. This receptor carries the CDR3 CASSERIGLAGNTGELFF. The bases read TGCGCCAGCAGTGAGAGGATTGGACTAGCGGGAAACACCGGGGAGCTGTTTTTT.